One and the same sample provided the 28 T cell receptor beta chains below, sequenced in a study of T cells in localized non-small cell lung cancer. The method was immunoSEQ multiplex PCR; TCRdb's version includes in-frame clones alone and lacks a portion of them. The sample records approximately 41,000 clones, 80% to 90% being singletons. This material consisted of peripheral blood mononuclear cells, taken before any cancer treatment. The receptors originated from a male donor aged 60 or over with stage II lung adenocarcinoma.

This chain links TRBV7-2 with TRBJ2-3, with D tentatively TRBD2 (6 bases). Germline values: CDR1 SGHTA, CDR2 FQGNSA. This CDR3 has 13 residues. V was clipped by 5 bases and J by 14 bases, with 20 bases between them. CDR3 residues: CASSPSAGLFGYF. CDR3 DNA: TGTGCCAGCAGCCCGTCAGCGGGCCTCTTTGGGTATTTT.

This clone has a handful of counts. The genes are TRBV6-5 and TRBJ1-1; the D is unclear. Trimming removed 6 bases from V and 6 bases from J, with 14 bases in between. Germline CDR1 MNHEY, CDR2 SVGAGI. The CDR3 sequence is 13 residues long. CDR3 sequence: CASRTWDGAEAFF. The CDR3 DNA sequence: TGTGCCAGCAGGACTTGGGATGGGGCTGAAGCTTTCTTT.

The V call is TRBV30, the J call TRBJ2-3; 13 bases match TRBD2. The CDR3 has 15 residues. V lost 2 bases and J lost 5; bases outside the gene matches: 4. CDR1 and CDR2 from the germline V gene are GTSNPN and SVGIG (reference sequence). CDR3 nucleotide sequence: TGTGCCTGGAGTCGACTAGCGGGAGGACGAGATACGCAGTATTTT. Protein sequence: CAWSRLAGGRDTQYF.

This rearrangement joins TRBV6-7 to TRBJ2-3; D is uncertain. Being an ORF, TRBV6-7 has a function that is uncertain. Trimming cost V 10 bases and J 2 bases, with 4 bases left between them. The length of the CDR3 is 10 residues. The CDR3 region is CAMYTDTQYF. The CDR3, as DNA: TGTGCCATGTACACAGATACGCAGTATTTT.

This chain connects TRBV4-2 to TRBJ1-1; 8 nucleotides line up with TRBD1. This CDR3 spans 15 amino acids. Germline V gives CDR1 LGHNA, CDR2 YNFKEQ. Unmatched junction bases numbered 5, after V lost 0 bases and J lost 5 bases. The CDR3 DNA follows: TGTGCCAGCAGCCAAGATCCTAGGACAGGGACTGAAGCTTTCTTT. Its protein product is CASSQDPRTGTEAFF.

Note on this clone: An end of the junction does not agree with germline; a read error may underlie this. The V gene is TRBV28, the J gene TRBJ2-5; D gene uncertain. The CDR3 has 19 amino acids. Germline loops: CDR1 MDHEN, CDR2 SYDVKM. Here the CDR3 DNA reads TGTGCCAGCACCGACTCCAATCCGGGTCAGCCAGTGACCCAAAAGACCCAGTACTTC. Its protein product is CASTDSNPGQPVTQKTQYF.

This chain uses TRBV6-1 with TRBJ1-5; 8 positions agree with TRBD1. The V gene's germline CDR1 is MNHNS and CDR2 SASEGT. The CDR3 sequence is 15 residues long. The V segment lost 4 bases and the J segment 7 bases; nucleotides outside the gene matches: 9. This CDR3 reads CASSATTGGLQPQHF. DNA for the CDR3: TGTGCCAGCAGTGCTACAACAGGGGGATTACAGCCCCAGCATTTT.

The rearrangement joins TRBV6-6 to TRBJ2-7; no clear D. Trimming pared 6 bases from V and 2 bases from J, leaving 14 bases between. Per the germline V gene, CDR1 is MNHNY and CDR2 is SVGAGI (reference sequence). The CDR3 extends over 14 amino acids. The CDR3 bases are TGTGCCAGCAGGTTTTCTGGCCCGCCCTACGAGCAGTACTTC. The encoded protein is CASRFSGPPYEQYF.

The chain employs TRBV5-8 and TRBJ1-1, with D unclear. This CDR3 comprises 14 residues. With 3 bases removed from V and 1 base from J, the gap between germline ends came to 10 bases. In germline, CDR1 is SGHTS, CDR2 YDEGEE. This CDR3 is CASSSRTRNTEAFF. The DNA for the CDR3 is TGTGCCAGCAGCTCCCGGACGAGGAACACTGAAGCTTTCTTT.

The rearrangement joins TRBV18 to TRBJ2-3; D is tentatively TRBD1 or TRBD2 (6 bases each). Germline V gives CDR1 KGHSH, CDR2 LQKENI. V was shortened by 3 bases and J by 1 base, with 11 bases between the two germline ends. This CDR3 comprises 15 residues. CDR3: CASSPMGGGTDTQYF. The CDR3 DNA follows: TGTGCCAGCTCACCGATGGGGGGCGGCACAGATACGCAGTATTTT.

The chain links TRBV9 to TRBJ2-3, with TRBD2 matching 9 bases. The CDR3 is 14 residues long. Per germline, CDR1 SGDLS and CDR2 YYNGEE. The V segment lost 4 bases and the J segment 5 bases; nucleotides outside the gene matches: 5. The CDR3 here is CASSPIAGEDTQYF. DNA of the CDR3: TGTGCCAGCAGCCCCATAGCGGGAGAAGATACGCAGTATTTT. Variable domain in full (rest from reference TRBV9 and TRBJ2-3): DSGVTQTPKHLITATGQRVTLRCSPRSGDLSVYWYQQSLDQGLQFLIQYYNGEERAKGNILERFSAQQFPDLHSELNLSSLELGDSALYFCASSPIAGEDTQYFGPGTRLTVL.

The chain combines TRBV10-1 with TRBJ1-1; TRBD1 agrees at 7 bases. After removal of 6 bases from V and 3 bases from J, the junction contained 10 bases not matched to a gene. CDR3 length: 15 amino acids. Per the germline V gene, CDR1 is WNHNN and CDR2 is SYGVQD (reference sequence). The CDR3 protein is CASSGHRGLDTEAFF. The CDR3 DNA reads TGCGCCAGCAGCGGGCACAGGGGTTTGGACACTGAAGCTTTCTTT.

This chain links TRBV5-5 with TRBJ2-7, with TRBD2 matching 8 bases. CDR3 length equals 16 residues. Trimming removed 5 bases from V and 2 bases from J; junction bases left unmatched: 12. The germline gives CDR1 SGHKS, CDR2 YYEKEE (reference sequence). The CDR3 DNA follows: TGTGCCAGCAGTCTAAGCGGGAGCCTACTAACCTACGAGCAGTACTTC. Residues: CASSLSGSLLTYEQYF.

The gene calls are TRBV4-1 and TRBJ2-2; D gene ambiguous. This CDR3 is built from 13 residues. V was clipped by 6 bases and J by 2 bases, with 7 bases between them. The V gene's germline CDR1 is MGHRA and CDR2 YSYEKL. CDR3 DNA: TGCGCCAGCAGGACTTTAAACACCGGGGAGCTGTTTTTT. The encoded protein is CASRTLNTGELFF.

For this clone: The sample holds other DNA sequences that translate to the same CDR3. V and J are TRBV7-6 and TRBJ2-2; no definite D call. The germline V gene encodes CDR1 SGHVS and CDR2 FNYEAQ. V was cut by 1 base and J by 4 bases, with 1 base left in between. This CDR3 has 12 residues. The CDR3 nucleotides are TGTGCCAGCAGCTTAGGCACCGGGGAGCTGTTTTTT. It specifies CASSLGTGELFF.

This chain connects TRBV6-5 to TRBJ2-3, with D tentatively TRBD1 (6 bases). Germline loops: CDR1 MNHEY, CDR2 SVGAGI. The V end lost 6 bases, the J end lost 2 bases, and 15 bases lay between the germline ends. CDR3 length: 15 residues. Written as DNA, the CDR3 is TGTGCCAGCAGCCAATCTGGACAGATCACAGATACGCAGTATTTT. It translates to CASSQSGQITDTQYF.

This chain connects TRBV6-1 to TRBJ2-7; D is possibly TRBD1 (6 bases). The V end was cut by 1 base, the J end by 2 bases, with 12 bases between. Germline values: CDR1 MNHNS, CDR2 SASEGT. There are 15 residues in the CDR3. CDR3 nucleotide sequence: TGTGCCAGCAGTGAAGAGATCAGGGGCCCCTACGAGCAGTACTTC. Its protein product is CASSEEIRGPYEQYF.

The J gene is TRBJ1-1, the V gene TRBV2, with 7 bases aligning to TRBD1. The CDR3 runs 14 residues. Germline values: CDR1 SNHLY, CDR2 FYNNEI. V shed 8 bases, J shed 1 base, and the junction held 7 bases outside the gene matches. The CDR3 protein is CASWSRQGNTEAFF. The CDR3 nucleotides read TGTGCCAGCTGGTCCCGACAGGGGAACACTGAAGCTTTCTTT.

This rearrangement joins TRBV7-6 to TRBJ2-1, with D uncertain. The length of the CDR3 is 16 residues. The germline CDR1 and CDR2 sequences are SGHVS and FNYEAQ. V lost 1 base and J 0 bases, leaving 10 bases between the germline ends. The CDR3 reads CASSLEAVSSYNEQFF. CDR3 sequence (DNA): TGTGCCAGCAGCTTAGAGGCAGTGAGCTCCTACAATGAGCAGTTCTTC. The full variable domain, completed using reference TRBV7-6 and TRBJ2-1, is GAGVSQSPRYKVTKRGQDVALRCDPISGHVSLYWYRQALGQGPEFLTYFNYEAQQDKSGLPNDRFSAERPEGSISTLTIQRTEQRDSAMYRCASSLEAVSSYNEQFFGPGTRLTVL.

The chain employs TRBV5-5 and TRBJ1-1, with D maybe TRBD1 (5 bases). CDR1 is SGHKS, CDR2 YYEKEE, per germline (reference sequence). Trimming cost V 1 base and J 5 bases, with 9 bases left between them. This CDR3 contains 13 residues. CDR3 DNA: TGTGCCAGCAGCTTGCCAGGGAGGACTGAAGCTTTCTTT. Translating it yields CASSLPGRTEAFF.

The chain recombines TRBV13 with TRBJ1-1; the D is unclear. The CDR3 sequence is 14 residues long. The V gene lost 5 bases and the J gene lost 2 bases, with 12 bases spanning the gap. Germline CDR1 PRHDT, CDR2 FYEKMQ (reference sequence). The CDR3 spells CASSLRSGNTEAFF. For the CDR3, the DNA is TGTGCCAGCAGCCTTCGATCAGGTAACACTGAAGCTTTCTTT.

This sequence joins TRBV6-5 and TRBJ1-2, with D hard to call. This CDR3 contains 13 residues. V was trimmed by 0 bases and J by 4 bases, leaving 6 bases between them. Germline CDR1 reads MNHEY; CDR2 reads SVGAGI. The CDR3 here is CASSYSGSYGYTF. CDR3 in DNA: TGTGCCAGCAGTTACTCAGGGAGCTATGGCTACACCTTC.

The CDR3 sequence: CASSQDSRRGGPLHF. The CDR3 coding sequence is TGCGCCAGCAGCCAAGATTCGCGTCGAGGGGGACCCCTCCACTTT. The gene calls are TRBV4-1 and TRBJ1-6; maybe TRBD1 (6 bases). Germline V lookup: CDR1 MGHRA, CDR2 YSYEKL. Trimming shortened V by 0 bases and J by 12 bases, and 15 bases separated the two germline ends. The CDR3 length is 15 residues.

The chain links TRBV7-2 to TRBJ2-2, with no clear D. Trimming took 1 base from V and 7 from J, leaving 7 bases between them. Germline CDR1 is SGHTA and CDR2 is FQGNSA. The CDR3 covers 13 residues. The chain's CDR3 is CASSLGRDGELFF. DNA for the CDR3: TGTGCCAGCAGCTTAGGAAGGGACGGGGAGCTGTTTTTT.

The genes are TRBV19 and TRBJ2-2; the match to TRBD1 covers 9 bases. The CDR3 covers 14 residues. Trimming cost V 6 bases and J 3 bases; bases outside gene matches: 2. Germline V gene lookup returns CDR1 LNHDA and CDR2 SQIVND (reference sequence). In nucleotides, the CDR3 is TGTGCCAGTAGGTGGGACAGGGACACCGGGGAGCTGTTTTTT. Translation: CASRWDRDTGELFF.

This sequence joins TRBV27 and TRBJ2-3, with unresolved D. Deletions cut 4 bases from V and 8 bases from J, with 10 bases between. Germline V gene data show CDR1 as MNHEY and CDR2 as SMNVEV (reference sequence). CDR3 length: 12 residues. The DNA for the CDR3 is TGTGCCAGCAGTTCCCCTCCGGGTACGCAGTATTTT. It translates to CASSSPPGTQYF.

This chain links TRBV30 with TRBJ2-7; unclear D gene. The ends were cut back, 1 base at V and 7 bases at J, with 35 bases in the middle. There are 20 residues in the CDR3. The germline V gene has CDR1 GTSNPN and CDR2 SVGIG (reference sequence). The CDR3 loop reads CAWSGAWGKNSYPPIREQYF. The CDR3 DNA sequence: TGTGCCTGGAGTGGGGCTTGGGGTAAGAATTCCTACCCGCCCATTAGGGAGCAGTACTTC.

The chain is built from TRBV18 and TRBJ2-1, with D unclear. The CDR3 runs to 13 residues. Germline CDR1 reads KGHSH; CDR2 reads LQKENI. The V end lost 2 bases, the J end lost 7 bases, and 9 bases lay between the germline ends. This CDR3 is CASSPGYSNEQFF. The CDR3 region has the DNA TGTGCCAGCTCACCAGGGTACTCTAATGAGCAGTTCTTC.